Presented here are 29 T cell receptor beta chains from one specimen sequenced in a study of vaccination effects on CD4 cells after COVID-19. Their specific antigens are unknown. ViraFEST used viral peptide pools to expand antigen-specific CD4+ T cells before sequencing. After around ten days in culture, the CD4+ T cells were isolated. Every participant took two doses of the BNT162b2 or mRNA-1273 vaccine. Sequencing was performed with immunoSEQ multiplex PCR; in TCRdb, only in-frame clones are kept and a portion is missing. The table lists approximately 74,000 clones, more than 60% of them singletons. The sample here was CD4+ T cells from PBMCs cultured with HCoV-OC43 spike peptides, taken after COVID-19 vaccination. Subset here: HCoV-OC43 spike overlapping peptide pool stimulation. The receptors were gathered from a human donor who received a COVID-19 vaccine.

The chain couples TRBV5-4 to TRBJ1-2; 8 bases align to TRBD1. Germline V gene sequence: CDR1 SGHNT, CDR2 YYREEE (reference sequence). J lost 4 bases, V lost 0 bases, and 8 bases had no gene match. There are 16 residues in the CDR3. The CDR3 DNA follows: TGTGCCAGCAGCTTGGGCGGCGGACAGGGTTCCTATGGCTACACCTTC. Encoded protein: CASSLGGGQGSYGYTF.

The DNA of the CDR3 is TGTGCCAGCAGCGTAGGGGGGTGGGGGAACACTGAAGCTTTCTTT. Protein sequence: CASSVGGWGNTEAFF. V and J are TRBV9 and TRBJ1-1; D is perhaps TRBD1 (5 bases). This CDR3 is 15 amino acids long. The germline CDR1 and CDR2 sequences are SGDLS and YYNGEE. Trimming removed 0 bases at V and 1 base at J, with 10 bases between.

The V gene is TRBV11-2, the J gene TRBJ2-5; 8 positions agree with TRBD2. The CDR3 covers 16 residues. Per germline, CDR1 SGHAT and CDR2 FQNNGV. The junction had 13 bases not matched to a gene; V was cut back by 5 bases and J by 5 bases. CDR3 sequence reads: CASSPRISGARETQYF. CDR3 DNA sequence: TGTGCCAGCAGCCCAAGAATTAGCGGGGCAAGGGAGACCCAGTACTTC.

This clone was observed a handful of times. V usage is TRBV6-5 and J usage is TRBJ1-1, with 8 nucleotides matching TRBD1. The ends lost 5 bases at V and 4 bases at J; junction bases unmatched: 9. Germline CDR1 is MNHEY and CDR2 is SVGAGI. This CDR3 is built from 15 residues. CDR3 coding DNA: TGTGCCAGCAGTCGGCGGACAGGGTTCGGCACTGAAGCTTTCTTT. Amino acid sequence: CASSRRTGFGTEAFF.

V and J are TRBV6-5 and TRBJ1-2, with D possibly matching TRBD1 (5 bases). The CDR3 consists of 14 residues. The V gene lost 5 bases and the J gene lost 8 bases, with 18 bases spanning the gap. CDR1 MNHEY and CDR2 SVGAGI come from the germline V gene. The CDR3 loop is CASSRPGELGGYTF. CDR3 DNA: TGTGCCAGCAGTCGGCCGGGGGAGTTGGGAGGCTACACCTTC.

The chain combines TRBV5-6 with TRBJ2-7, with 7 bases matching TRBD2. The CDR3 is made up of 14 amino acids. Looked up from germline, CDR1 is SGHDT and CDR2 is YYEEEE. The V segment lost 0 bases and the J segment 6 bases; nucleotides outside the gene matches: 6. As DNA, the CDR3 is TGTGCCAGCAGCTTGGGGCAGCCGGGGGGCGAGCAGTACGTC. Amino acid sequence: CASSLGQPGGEQYV.

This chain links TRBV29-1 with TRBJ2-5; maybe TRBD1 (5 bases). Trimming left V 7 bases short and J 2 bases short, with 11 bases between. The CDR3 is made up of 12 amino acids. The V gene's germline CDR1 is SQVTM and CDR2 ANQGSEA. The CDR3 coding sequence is TGCAGCGCGACAGTGGGACAAGAGACCCAGTACTTC. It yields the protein CSATVGQETQYF.

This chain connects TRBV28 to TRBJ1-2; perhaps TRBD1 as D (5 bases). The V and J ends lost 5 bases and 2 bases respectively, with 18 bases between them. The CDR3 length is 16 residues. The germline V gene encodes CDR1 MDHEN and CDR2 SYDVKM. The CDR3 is CASSTGPQIGNYGYTF. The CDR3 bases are TGTGCCAGCAGTACGGGACCCCAAATCGGGAACTATGGCTACACCTTC.

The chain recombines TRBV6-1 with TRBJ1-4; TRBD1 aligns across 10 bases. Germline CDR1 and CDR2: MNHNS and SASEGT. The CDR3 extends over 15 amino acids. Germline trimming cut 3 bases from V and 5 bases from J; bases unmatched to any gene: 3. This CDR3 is CASSDQDRGNEKLFF. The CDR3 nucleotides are TGTGCCAGCAGTGACCAGGACAGGGGGAATGAAAAACTGTTTTTT.

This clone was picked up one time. This chain's CDR3 is CASSRIRGGETQYF. CDR3 DNA: TGTGCCAGCAGCCGGATACGGGGGGGAGAGACCCAGTACTTC. This chain links TRBV3-1 (or the pseudogene TRBV3-2) with TRBJ2-5; TRBD2 agrees at 8 bases. CDR3 length: 14 residues. CDR1 and CDR2 from the germline V gene are LGHDT and YNNKEL (reference sequence). After removal of 4 bases from V and 4 bases from J, the junction contained 5 bases not matched to a gene.

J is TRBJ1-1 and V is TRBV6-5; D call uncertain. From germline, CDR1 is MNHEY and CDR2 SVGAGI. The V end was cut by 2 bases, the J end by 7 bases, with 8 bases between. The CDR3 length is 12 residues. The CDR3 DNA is TGTGCCAGCAGTTACCAAGGGCTTGAAGCTTTCTTT. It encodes CASSYQGLEAFF.

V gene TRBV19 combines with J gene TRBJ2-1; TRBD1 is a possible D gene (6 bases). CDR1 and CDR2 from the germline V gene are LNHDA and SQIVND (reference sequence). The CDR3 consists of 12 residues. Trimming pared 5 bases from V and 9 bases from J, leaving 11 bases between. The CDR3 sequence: CASSVRGGEQFF. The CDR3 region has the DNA TGTGCCAGTAGTGTCAGGGGTGGTGAGCAGTTCTTC.

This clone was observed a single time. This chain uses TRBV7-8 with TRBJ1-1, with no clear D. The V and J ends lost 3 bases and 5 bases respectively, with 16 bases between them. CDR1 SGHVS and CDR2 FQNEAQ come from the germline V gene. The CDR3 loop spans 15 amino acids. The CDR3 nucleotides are TGTGCCAGCAGCTTCGACACTCCCGAGTATACTGAAGCTTTCTTT. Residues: CASSFDTPEYTEAFF. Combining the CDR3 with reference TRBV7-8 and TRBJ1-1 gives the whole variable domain GAGVSQSPRYKVAKRGQDVALRCDPISGHVSLFWYQQALGQGPEFLTYFQNEAQLDKSGLPSDRFFAERPEGSVSTLKIQRTQQEDSAVYLCASSFDTPEYTEAFFGQGTRLTVV.

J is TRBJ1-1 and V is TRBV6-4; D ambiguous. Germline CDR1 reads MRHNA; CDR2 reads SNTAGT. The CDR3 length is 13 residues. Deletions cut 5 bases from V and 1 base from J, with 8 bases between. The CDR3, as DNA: TGTGCCAGCAGTATGGAAGCGAACACTGAAGCTTTCTTT. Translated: CASSMEANTEAFF.

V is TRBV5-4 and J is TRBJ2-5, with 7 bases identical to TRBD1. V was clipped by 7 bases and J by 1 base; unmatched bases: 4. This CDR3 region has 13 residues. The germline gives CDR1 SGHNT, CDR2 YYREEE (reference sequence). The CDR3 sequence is CASRGQAQETQYF. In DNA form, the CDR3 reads TGTGCCAGCCGTGGACAGGCCCAAGAGACCCAGTACTTC.

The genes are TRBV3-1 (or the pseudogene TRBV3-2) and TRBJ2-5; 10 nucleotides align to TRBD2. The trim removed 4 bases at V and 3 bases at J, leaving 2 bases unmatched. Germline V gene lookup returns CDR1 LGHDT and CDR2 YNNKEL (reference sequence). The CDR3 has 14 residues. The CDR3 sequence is CASSPTSGEETQYF. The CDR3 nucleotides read TGTGCCAGCAGCCCTACTAGCGGGGAAGAGACCCAGTACTTC.

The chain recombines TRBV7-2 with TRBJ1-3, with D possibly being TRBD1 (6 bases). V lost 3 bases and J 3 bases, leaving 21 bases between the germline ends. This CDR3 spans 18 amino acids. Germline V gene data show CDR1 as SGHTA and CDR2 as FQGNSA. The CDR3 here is CASSFRTDPASIGNTIYF. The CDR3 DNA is TGTGCCAGCAGCTTCCGGACAGACCCAGCGTCCATTGGAAACACCATATATTTT.

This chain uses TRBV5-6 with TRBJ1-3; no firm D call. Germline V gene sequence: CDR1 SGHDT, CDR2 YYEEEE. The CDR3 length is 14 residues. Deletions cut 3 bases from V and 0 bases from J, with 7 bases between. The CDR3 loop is CASSYDTSGNTIYF. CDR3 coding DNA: TGTGCCAGCAGCTACGACACCTCTGGAAACACCATATATTTT.

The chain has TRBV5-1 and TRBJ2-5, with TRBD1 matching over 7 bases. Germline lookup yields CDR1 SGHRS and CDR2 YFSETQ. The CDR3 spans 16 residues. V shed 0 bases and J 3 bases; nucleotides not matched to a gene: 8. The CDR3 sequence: CASSLAPGTAKETQYF. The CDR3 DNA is TGCGCCAGCAGCTTGGCCCCCGGGACAGCAAAAGAGACCCAGTACTTC.

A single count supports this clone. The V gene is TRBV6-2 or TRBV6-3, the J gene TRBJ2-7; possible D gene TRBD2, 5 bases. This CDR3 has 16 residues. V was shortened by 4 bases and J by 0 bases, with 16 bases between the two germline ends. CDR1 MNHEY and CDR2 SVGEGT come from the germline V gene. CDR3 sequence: CASSLGDRRGSYEQYV. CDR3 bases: TGTGCCAGCAGTTTAGGAGACCGACGGGGCTCCTACGAGCAGTACGTC.

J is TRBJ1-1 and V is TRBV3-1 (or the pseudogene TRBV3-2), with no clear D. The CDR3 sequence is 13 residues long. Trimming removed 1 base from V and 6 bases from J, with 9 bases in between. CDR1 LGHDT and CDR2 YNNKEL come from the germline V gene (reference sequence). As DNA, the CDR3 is TGTGCCAGCAGCCAAGTACCGGACGCTGAAGCTTTCTTT. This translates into CASSQVPDAEAFF.

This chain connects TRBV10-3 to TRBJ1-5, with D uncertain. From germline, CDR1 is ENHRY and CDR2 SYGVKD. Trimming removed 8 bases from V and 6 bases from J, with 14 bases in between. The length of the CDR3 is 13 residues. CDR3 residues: CAIRSGGGQPQHF. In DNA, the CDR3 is TGTGCCATCCGAAGCGGCGGAGGTCAGCCCCAGCATTTT.

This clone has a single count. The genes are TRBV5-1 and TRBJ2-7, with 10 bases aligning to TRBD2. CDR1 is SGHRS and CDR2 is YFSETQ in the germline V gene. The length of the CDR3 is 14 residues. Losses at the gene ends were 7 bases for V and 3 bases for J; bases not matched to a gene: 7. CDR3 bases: TGCGCCAGCGCCCGGACTAGCGGACACTACGAGCAGTACGTC. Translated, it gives CASARTSGHYEQYV.

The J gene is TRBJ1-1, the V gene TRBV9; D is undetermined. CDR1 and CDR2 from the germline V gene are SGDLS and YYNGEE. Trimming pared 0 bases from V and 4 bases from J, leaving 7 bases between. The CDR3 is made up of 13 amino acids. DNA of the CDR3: TGTGCCAGCAGCGTAGGGGTGGCCACTGAAGCTTTCTTT. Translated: CASSVGVATEAFF.

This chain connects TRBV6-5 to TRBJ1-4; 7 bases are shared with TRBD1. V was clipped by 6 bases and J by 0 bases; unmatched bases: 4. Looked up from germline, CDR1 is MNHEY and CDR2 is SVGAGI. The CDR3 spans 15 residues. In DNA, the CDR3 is TGTGCCAGCAGAACCACAGGGGCAACTAATGAAAAACTGTTTTTT. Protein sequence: CASRTTGATNEKLFF.

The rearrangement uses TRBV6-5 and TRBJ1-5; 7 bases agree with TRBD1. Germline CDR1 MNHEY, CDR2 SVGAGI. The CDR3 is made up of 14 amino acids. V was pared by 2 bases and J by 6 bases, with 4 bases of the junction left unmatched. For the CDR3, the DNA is TGTGCCAGCAGTTACAAAAGACAGGGTCAGCCCCAGCATTTT. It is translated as CASSYKRQGQPQHF.

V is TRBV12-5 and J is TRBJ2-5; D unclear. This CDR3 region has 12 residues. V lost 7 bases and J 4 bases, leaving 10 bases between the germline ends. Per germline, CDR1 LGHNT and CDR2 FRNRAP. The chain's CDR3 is CASAASVETQYF. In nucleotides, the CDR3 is TGTGCTAGTGCTGCGAGCGTAGAGACCCAGTACTTC.

The CDR3 protein is CASSPQKSPGELFF. The CDR3 DNA reads as TGTGCCAGCTCACCGCAAAAGTCGCCCGGGGAGCTGTTTTTT. This chain links TRBV18 with TRBJ2-2; D unclear. Germline lookup yields CDR1 KGHSH and CDR2 LQKENI. V was trimmed by 3 bases and J by 6 bases, leaving 11 bases between them. The CDR3 runs to 14 residues.

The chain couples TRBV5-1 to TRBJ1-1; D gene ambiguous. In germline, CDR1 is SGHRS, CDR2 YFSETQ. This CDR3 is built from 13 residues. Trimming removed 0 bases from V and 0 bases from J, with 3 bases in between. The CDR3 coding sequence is TGCGCCAGCAGCTTGGAAGTGAACACTGAAGCTTTCTTT. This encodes CASSLEVNTEAFF.